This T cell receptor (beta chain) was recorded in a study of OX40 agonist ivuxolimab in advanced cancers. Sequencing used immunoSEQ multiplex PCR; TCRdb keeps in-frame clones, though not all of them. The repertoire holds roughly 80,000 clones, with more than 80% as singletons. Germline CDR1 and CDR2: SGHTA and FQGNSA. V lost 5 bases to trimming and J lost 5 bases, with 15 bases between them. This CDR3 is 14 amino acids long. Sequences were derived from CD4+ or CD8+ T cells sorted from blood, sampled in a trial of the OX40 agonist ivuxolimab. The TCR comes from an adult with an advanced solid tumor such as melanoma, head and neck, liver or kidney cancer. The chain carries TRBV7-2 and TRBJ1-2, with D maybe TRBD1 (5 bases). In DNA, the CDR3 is TGTGCCAGCAGCCTTTCGTGGGACTCTTATGGCTACACCTTC. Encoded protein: CASSLSWDSYGYTF.